This T cell receptor (beta chain) appears in the sequencing data of a study of T cell responses to AZD1222 COVID-19 vaccine. Across the study: It was second doses at about 4 or about 12 weeks that were pooled. General study results and limits: Spike-wide coverage was observed for vaccine-associated CD4 TCRs, with dominant responses at 160-218 and 743-854. Epitopes outside B.1.351 and B.1.1.7 mutated regions reportedly drew nearly half of spike TCRs. After two AZD1222 doses, spike-specific TCR breadth and depth rose versus day 0.

The method was immunoSEQ multiplex PCR; TCRdb's version includes in-frame clones alone and lacks a portion of them. The sample shows approximately 130,000 clones, 85% to 95% of them seen only once. Germline V gene sequence: CDR1 SGHRS, CDR2 YFSETQ. This CDR3 is 14 amino acids long. The ends were cut back, 4 bases at V and 4 bases at J, with 14 bases in the middle. A remark on this clone: The antigen is undetermined.

The genes are TRBV5-1 and TRBJ1-1; D perhaps matches TRBD1 (5 bases). Source: peripheral blood, taken on day 0 of AZD1222 vaccination. The sequence came from an adult in good health. Written as DNA, the CDR3 is TGCGCCAGCAGCCCCTGGGGGGTCGGCACTGAAGCTTTCTTT. Translating gives CASSPWGVGTEAFF.